This TCR beta chain was profiled in a study of T cell repertoires in cytomegalovirus infection. This CDR3 is built from 15 residues. Germline CDR1 LGHNT, CDR2 FRNRAP. The trim removed 5 bases at V and 4 bases at J, leaving 7 bases unmatched. One entry per CDR3 protein results from TCRdb running MiXCR on the reads. The sample lists about 470,000 distinct CDR3 sequences, about 44% occurring once. Study-wide points: Adding up the frequency of public TCR beta families identified people who carried CMV plus the relevant HLA.

Worth noting for this clonotype: The antigen remains unidentified.

The chain couples TRBV12-5 to TRBJ2-5, with TRBD1 matching over 10 bases. This material consisted of cultured PBMCs, taken from culture after CMV antigen stimulation. The source of this sequence is a human donor in good health (CMV status not recorded). Some clones in this sample may be carry-over from other donors' samples. The CDR3 nucleotides are TGTGCTAGTGGTATAAGACAGGGGGCCCCAGAGACCCAGTACTTC. Translating it yields CASGIRQGAPETQYF. The full variable domain, its missing parts supplied by reference TRBV12-5 and TRBJ2-5, is DARVTQTPRHKVTEMGQEVTMRCQPILGHNTVFWYRQTMMQGLELLAYFRNRAPLDDSGMPKDRFSAEMPDATLATLKIQPSEPRDSAVYFCASGIRQGAPETQYFGPGTRLLVL.